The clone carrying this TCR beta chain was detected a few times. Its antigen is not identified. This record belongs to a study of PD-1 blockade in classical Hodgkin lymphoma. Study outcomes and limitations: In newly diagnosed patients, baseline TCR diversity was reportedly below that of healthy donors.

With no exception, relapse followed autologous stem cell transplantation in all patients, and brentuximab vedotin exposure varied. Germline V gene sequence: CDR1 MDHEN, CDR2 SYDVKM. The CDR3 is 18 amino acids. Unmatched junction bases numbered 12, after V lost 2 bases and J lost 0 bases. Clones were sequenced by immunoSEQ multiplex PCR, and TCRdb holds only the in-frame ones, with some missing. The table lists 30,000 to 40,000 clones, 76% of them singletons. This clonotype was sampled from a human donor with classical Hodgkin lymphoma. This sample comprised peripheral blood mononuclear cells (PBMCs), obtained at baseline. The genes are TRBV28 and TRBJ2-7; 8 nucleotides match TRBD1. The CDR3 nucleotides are TGTGCCAGCAGTTTAGGCCCCATGACAGGGGATCACTCCTACGAGCAGTACTTC. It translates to CASSLGPMTGDHSYEQYF.